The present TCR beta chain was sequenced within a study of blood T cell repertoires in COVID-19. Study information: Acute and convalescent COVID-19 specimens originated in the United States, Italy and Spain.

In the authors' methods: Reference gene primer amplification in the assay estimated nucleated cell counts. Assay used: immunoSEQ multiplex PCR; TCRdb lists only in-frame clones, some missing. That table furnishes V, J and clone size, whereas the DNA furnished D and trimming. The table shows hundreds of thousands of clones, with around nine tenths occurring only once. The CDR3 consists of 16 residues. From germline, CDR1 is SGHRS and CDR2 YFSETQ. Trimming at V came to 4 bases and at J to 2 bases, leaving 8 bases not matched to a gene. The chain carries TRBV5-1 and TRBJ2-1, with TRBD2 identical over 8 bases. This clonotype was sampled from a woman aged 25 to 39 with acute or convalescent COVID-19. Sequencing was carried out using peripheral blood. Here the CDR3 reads CASSIPAGEAYNEQFF. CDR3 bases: TGCGCCAGCAGCATCCCAGCGGGGGAGGCCTACAATGAGCAGTTCTTC.